These T cell receptor beta chains were read from a single sample in a study of blood T cell repertoires in COVID-19. Assay: immunoSEQ multiplex PCR; the TCRdb copy retains only in-frame clones and omits some. The sample yields 380,000 or so clones, roughly 90% seen once. Material for sequencing was peripheral blood. Receptors originate from a man in his forties with acute or convalescent COVID-19. Both conserved end residues are part of each CDR3. A D gene is named only where the DNA matches it firmly. Size is stated for part of the rows, as once, few or many counts, or as a class when the clone is expanded.

TRBJ1-1,-,TRBV19,-,TGTGCCAGTATCCTAAGGGGTCGACAGCGGGGGGGCACTGAAGCTTTCTTT,CASILRGRQRGGTEAFF
TRBJ2-5,TRBD1,TRBV6-5,few,TGTGCCAGCAAATCCGGGACAGGGCAAGAGACCCAGTACTTC,CASKSGTGQETQYF
TRBJ2-2,-,TRBV18,-,TGTGCCAGCTCACGGGGGGGACAACGGAACACCGGGGAGCTGTTTTTT,CASSRGGQRNTGELFF
TRBJ2-1,-,TRBV4-3,-,TGCGCCAGCAGCCAAGATATGTCTCTCAATGAGCAGTTCTTC,CASSQDMSLNEQFF
TRBJ2-2,-,TRBV7-3,-,TGTGCCAGCAGCTTACAACAGGGAGAAACCGGGGAGCTGTTTTTT,CASSLQQGETGELFF
TRBJ1-5,-,TRBV28,-,TGTGCCAGCAGCGGGCTTGGGGGCGCTATTCAGCCCCAGCATTTT,CASSGLGGAIQPQHF
TRBJ2-7,-,TRBV19,-,TGTGCCAGTAGTACAATGACAGTAACCTACGAGCAGTACTTC,CASSTMTVTYEQYF
TRBJ2-2,TRBD2,TRBV28,-,TGTGCCAGCAGCACCATAGGGTCTAGCGGGAGCCCCCCCGGGGAGCTGTTTTTT,CASSTIGSSGSPPGELFF
TRBJ1-2,TRBD1,TRBV19,-,TGTGCCAGCACAGACAGGGCCGGGTATGGCTACACCTTC,CASTDRAGYGYTF
TRBJ2-1,TRBD1,TRBV9,-,TGTGCCAGCAGCGTAGATAGCGGGACAGGGGACGATGAGCAGTTCTTC,CASSVDSGTGDDEQFF
TRBJ2-7,-,TRBV4-1,-,TGCGCCAGCAGCCAAGCATCCACAGGGTCAAACTACGAGCAGTACTTC,CASSQASTGSNYEQYF
TRBJ1-5,-,TRBV4-1,-,TGCGCCAGCAGCCAAGATCAAGGGGGCAATCAGCCCCAGCATTTT,CASSQDQGGNQPQHF
TRBJ2-1,TRBD2,TRBV5-4,-,TGTGCCAGCAGCTTGGGGAGGGAGGGTCCCTACAATGAGCAGTTCTTC,CASSLGREGPYNEQFF
TRBJ1-2,TRBD1,TRBV5-4,-,TGTGCCAGCAGCTCTTTAAACCGGGACAGGGGACTCTATGGCTACACCTTC,CASSSLNRDRGLYGYTF
TRBJ1-5,TRBD1,TRBV5-5,-,TGTGCCAGCAGCTTCGGGACAGGGGGTTCCTATAGCAATCAGCCCCAGCATTTT,CASSFGTGGSYSNQPQHF
TRBJ1-5,TRBD1,TRBV19,-,TGTGCCAGCTGCCGGGACAGTTATAGCAATCAGCCCCAGCATTTT,CASCRDSYSNQPQHF
TRBJ2-1,-,TRBV3-1/TRBV3-2,-,TGTGCCAGCAGCCCTCGTACAGGGACGGTTGCCGATGAGCAGTTCTTC,CASSPRTGTVADEQFF
TRBJ1-1,-,TRBV5-1,-,TGCGCCAGCAGCATTACGGGAATGAACACTGAAGCTTTCTTT,CASSITGMNTEAFF
TRBJ2-1,TRBD1,TRBV13,-,TGTGCCAGCCGCACCCGGGACAGACTTTACAATGAGCAGTTCTTC,CASRTRDRLYNEQFF
TRBJ2-2,TRBD1,TRBV6-6,-,TGTGCCAGCAGTCACGACAGGGTTAGTCTGGACACCGGGGAGCTGTTTTTT,CASSHDRVSLDTGELFF
TRBJ2-3,-,TRBV21-1,-,TGTGCCAGCAGCAAAGAGTTCGGGGGGGATTCAGATACGCAGTATTTT,CASSKEFGGDSDTQYF
TRBJ1-2,-,TRBV5-7,-,TGTGCCAGCAGCTTGTGTCTGGACAGTGAAAGTTATGGCTACACCTTC,CASSLCLDSESYGYTF
TRBJ1-5,TRBD1,TRBV30,few,TGTGCCTGGAGTGCAGGGGGCTTGGGTCAGCCCCAGCATTTT,CAWSAGGLGQPQHF